A selection of T cell receptor beta chains follows, all from one sample in a study of CD8 T cells in Susac syndrome. TCRdb fed the immunoSEQ multiplex PCR reads into MiXCR, producing one record per CDR3 protein. The sample has 150,000 or so distinct CDR3 sequences; about 96% are singletons. Input material: CD4+ T cells from PBMCs. The receptor source for this set is a human donor with Susac syndrome. Each CDR3 is given with its conserved first and last residue. A D gene is named only where the DNA matches it firmly. Size values are once, few and many counts, or a class for expanded clones, and some rows have none.

NA	TRBJ1-2	TRBV28	NA	CASRAPGHTLNYGYTF	TGTGCCAGCAGAGCCCCAGGGCATACCCTTAACTATGGCTACACCTTC
NA	TRBJ2-3	TRBV18	TRBD1	CASSPSGQGRIITDTQYF	TGTGCCAGCTCACCCTCGGGACAGGGTAGGATAATCACAGATACGCAGTATTTT
NA	TRBJ1-2	TRBV12-3/TRBV12-4	NA	CASSLEERDYGYTF	TGTGCCAGCAGCTTAGAGGAACGGGACTATGGCTACACCTTC
NA	TRBJ1-2	TRBV7-2	TRBD1	CASSPTGGGDYGYTF	TGTGCCAGCAGCCCAACAGGGGGCGGGGACTATGGCTACACCTTC
NA	TRBJ2-7	TRBV30	NA	CAWTRTERDEQYF	TGTGCCTGGACGCGGACAGAAAGAGACGAGCAGTACTTC
once	TRBJ2-5	TRBV12-3/TRBV12-4	TRBD1	CASRPTGGGETQYF	TGTGCCAGCAGACCGACAGGGGGAGGCGAGACCCAGTACTTC
NA	TRBJ2-7	TRBV29-1	TRBD1	CSVELGQGAQYF	TGCAGCGTTGAGCTGGGACAGGGGGCGCAGTACTTC
NA	TRBJ2-5	TRBV20-1	NA	CSAFTTREETQYF	TGCAGTGCTTTCACTACCAGGGAAGAGACCCAGTACTTC
once	TRBJ2-4	TRBV30	NA	CAWSVRGAKNIQYF	TGTGCCTGGAGTGTTCGCGGAGCCAAAAACATTCAGTACTTC
NA	TRBJ2-7	TRBV9	TRBD2	CASSLAGGSEQYF	TGTGCCAGCAGCCTAGCGGGAGGGTCCGAGCAGTACTTC
NA	TRBJ2-7	TRBV19	NA	CAAGKGPPSYEQYF	TGTGCGGCGGGGAAGGGGCCCCCGTCCTACGAGCAGTACTTC
NA	TRBJ2-5	TRBV7-9	NA	CASTLTLRSRERETQYF	TGTGCCAGCACCCTGACCCTTAGATCCAGGGAGCGAGAGACCCAGTACTTC
NA	TRBJ2-1	TRBV29-1	TRBD2	CSVETFLGLAGGEQFF	TGCAGCGTTGAAACCTTCTTGGGACTAGCGGGAGGAGAGCAGTTCTTC
NA	TRBJ2-7	TRBV30	NA	CACRDLDYEQYF	TGTGCCTGCAGGGACTTGGACTACGAGCAGTACTTC
NA	TRBJ2-4	TRBV15	TRBD2	CATSRDRTSGAKNIQYF	TGTGCCACCAGCAGAGATCGTACTAGCGGAGCCAAAAACATTCAGTACTTC
NA	TRBJ1-2	TRBV2	NA	CASGVGDYGYTF	TGTGCCAGCGGGGTGGGGGACTATGGCTACACCTTC
NA	TRBJ2-1	TRBV7-3	NA	CASSRAGGYNEQFF	TGTGCCAGCAGTCGGGCCGGGGGATACAATGAGCAGTTCTTC
NA	TRBJ2-7	TRBV2	NA	CASSEQWGRGYEQYF	TGTGCCAGCAGTGAGCAGTGGGGCAGGGGCTACGAGCAGTACTTC
once	TRBJ2-1	TRBV29-1	NA	CSVEVRVAGEQFF	TGCAGCGTTGAAGTGAGAGTGGCAGGAGAGCAGTTCTTC
NA	TRBJ2-1	TRBV12-3/TRBV12-4	TRBD1	CASSFRGHEQFF	TGTGCCAGCAGTTTCAGGGGGCATGAGCAGTTCTTC
NA	TRBJ2-5	TRBV7-2	NA	CASRKETQYF	TGTGCCAGCAGAAAGGAGACCCAGTACTTC
NA	TRBJ2-1	TRBV5-4	NA	CASSLGTQQFF	TGTGCCAGCAGCTTGGGGACGCAGCAGTTCTTC
NA	TRBJ2-6	TRBV19	TRBD1	CASSIKGAVAGANVLTF	TGTGCCAGTAGTATCAAGGGGGCTGTCGCTGGGGCCAACGTCCTGACTTTC
NA	TRBJ1-5	TRBV15	NA	CATSRDRTESNQPQHF	TGTGCCACCAGCAGGGATAGGACAGAGAGCAATCAGCCCCAGCATTTT
NA	TRBJ2-1	TRBV4-3	NA	CASSQDRGAQFF	TGCGCCAGCAGCCAAGATCGGGGAGCGCAGTTCTTC
NA	TRBJ2-3	TRBV2	NA	CASSEATNLDTQYF	TGTGCCAGCAGTGAAGCGACTAACCTAGATACGCAGTATTTT
NA	TRBJ2-1	TRBV29-1	TRBD2	CSAGLAGSYNEQFF	TGCAGCGCAGGACTAGCGGGATCCTACAATGAGCAGTTCTTC
NA	TRBJ2-1	TRBV30	TRBD2	CAWSVGLAGNEQFF	TGTGCCTGGAGTGTAGGACTAGCCGGCAATGAGCAGTTCTTC
once	TRBJ2-6	TRBV3-1	TRBD2	CASSRYLAGGTGANVLTF	TGTGCCAGCAGCCGGTATCTAGCGGGAGGGACTGGGGCCAACGTCCTGACTTTC
NA	TRBJ1-6	TRBV20-1	NA	CSARDLPLGNSPLHF	TGCAGTGCTAGAGATCTTCCCCTGGGGAATTCACCCCTCCACTTT
NA	TRBJ2-1	TRBV5-6	NA	CASSSTVALYNEQFF	TGTGCCAGCAGCTCGACAGTCGCTTTATACAATGAGCAGTTCTTC
NA	TRBJ1-1	TRBV12-3/TRBV12-4	NA	CASSLSVTVRTEAFF	TGTGCCAGCAGTTTATCGGTTACGGTGAGGACTGAAGCTTTCTTT
NA	TRBJ2-7	TRBV5-5	TRBD1	CASSRTGGSYEQYF	TGTGCCAGCAGTCGGACAGGGGGCTCCTACGAGCAGTACTTC
NA	TRBJ2-5	TRBV20-1	NA	CSPAELSETQYF	TGCAGTCCCGCGGAGCTTTCCGAGACCCAGTACTTC
NA	TRBJ2-2	TRBV19	NA	CASSAVTGELFF	TGTGCCAGTAGTGCGGTCACCGGGGAGCTGTTTTTT
NA	TRBJ2-1	TRBV12-3/TRBV12-4	NA	CASSLTAGPQNEQFF	TGTGCCAGCAGTTTAACCGCGGGTCCGCAGAATGAGCAGTTCTTC
NA	TRBJ2-7	TRBV15	NA	CATSRGAGATYEQYF	TGTGCCACCAGCAGGGGGGCAGGGGCCACCTACGAGCAGTACTTC
NA	TRBJ2-4	TRBV2	TRBD2	CASILGLAGGVGIQYF	TGTGCCAGCATTCTGGGACTAGCGGGAGGGGTCGGCATTCAGTACTTC
NA	TRBJ2-2	TRBV6-2/TRBV6-3	TRBD2	CASSPGGPSGELFF	TGTGCCAGCAGCCCGGGAGGTCCGTCCGGGGAGCTGTTTTTT
NA	TRBJ2-7	TRBV11-2	NA	CASSLRLRVDEQYF	TGTGCCAGCAGCTTAAGGTTACGGGTAGACGAGCAGTACTTC
NA	TRBJ1-1	TRBV4-2	TRBD1	CASSQGQGAMNTEAFF	TGTGCCAGCAGCCAAGGACAGGGGGCCATGAACACTGAAGCTTTCTTT
NA	TRBJ2-1	TRBV4-3	TRBD2	CASSQDPLAGGLFTDEQFF	TGCGCCAGCAGCCAAGATCCTCTAGCGGGGGGGCTTTTTACTGATGAGCAGTTCTTC
NA	TRBJ1-2	TRBV10-3	NA	CAISEGLDYGYTF	TGTGCCATCAGTGAGGGACTGGACTATGGCTACACCTTC
NA	TRBJ1-1	TRBV4-1	NA	CASSHLSQGFGSNTEAFF	TGCGCCAGCAGCCATTTATCCCAGGGATTCGGGTCGAACACTGAAGCTTTCTTT
NA	TRBJ2-6	TRBV20-1	TRBD1	CSARQGARRSGANVLTF	TGCAGTGCGAGACAGGGGGCGCGTAGATCAGGGGCCAACGTCCTGACTTTC
NA	TRBJ1-4	TRBV7-2	TRBD1	CASSRQGADSREKLFF	TGTGCCAGCAGCCGGCAGGGGGCGGACTCAAGGGAAAAACTGTTTTTT
NA	TRBJ2-5	TRBV7-2	NA	CASSAKETQYF	TGTGCCAGCAGCGCTAAAGAGACCCAGTACTTC
few	TRBJ1-1	TRBV30	NA	CAWSVNTEAFF	TGTGCCTGGAGTGTGAACACTGAAGCTTTCTTT
NA	TRBJ2-3	TRBV20-1	TRBD2	CSAATSGGADTQYF	TGCAGTGCTGCAACTAGCGGGGGCGCAGATACGCAGTATTTT
NA	TRBJ1-1	TRBV20-1	NA	CSAREGNTEAFF	TGCAGTGCTAGAGAAGGGAATACTGAAGCTTTCTTT
NA	TRBJ2-1	TRBV5-1	TRBD1	CASSLAQGARDEQFF	TGCGCCAGCAGCTTGGCACAGGGGGCTAGGGATGAGCAGTTCTTC
NA	TRBJ1-5	TRBV20-1	TRBD1	CSARDSGTGGWQPQHF	TGCAGTGCTAGAGATTCCGGGACAGGGGGCTGGCAGCCCCAGCATTTT
NA	TRBJ1-1	TRBV29-1	NA	CSVYQPGTEAFF	TGCAGCGTATACCAACCTGGCACTGAAGCTTTCTTT
NA	TRBJ2-1	TRBV5-4	NA	CASSLDYGQYNEQFF	TGTGCCAGCAGCTTGGACTATGGACAGTACAATGAGCAGTTCTTC
once	TRBJ1-1	TRBV3-1	NA	CASSQGGAGDTEAFF	TGTGCCAGCAGCCAAGGGGGGGCAGGGGACACTGAAGCTTTCTTT
NA	TRBJ2-1	TRBV29-1	NA	CSATAQGNNEQFF	TGCAGCGCGACGGCTCAGGGAAACAATGAGCAGTTCTTC